The rows below give T cell receptor beta chains drawn from one sample of a study of blood T cell repertoires in COVID-19. Method: immunoSEQ multiplex PCR; TCRdb's copy keeps in-frame clones and lacks some. The table includes 120,000 to 150,000 clones, around three quarters detected once. Sequences were obtained from peripheral blood. These receptors were collected from a man aged 55 to 69 with acute or convalescent COVID-19. The CDR3 runs from the conserved cysteine through the conserved F or W. Each record gives: J gene, V gene, CDR3 protein.

TRBJ2-3 | TRBV6-1 | CASSGGSAGDKDTQYF
TRBJ2-1 | TRBV28 | CASSTTRDNWNEQFF
TRBJ2-3 | TRBV11-2 | CASSLLGRARSDTQYF
TRBJ2-1 | TRBV3-1/TRBV3-2 | CASSVVNNEQFF
TRBJ1-2 | TRBV2 | CASSAGYGYTF
TRBJ1-5 | TRBV6-5 | CASSYDSWGNQPQHF
TRBJ2-3 | TRBV7-7 | CASSPGGADTQYF
TRBJ1-5 | TRBV28 | CASSLEGGLNQPQHF
TRBJ2-3 | TRBV6-1 | CASSEYSDTQYF
TRBJ1-6 | TRBV6-5 | CASSLNRGDNSPLHF